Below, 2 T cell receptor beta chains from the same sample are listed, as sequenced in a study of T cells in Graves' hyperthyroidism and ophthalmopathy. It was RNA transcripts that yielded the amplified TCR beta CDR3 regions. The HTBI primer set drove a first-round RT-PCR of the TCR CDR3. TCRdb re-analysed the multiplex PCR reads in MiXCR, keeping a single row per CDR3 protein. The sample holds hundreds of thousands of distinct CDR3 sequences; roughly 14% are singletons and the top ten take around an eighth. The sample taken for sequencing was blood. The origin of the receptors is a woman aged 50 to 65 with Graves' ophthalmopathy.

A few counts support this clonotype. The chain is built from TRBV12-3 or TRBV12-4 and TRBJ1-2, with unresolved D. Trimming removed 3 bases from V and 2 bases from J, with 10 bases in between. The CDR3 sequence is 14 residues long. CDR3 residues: CASSFSSDNYGYTF. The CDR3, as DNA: TGTGCCAGCAGTTTCAGCTCTGACAACTATGGCTACACCTTC.

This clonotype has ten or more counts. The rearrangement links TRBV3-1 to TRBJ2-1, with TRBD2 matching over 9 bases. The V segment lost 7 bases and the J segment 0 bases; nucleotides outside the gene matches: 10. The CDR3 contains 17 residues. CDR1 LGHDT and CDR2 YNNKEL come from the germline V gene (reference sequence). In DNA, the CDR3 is TGTGCCAGCACCTCTAGTAGCGGGAGTCCCTCCTACAATGAGCAGTTCTTC. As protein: CASTSSSGSPSYNEQFF.